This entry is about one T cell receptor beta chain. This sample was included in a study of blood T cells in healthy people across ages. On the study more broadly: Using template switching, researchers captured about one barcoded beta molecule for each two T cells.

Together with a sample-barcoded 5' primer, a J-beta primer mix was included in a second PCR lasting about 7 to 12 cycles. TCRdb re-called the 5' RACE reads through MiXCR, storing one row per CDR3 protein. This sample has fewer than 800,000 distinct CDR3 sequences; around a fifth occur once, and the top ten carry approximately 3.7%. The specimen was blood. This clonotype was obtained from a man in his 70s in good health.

Written as DNA, the CDR3 is TGTGCCAGCAGTTACTCCGACAGGGGCACCTTGAACACTGAAGCTTTCTTT. It specifies CASSYSDRGTLNTEAFF. The genes are TRBV6-2 or TRBV6-3 and TRBJ1-1; TRBD1 matches 8 bases. Per the germline V gene, CDR1 is MNHEY and CDR2 is SVGEGT. The ends lost 0 bases at V and 0 bases at J; junction bases unmatched: 6. The CDR3 consists of 17 residues.